This TCR beta chain was recorded in a study of cytomegalovirus exposure and HLA in healthy donors. Germline lookup yields CDR1 SGHAT and CDR2 FQNNGV. Trimming at V came to 5 bases and at J to 12 bases, leaving 12 bases not matched to a gene. The CDR3 has 13 amino acids. This clone was detected only once. The table came from immunoSEQ multiplex PCR; TCRdb's copy has only in-frame clones and leaves some out. In the table there are 140,000 or so clones, about 90% of which are singletons. Sequencing input: PBMCs. This TCR derives from a woman aged 25 to 39 in good health and CMV-seropositive. This chain uses TRBV11-2 with TRBJ2-7, with TRBD1 identical over 8 bases. CDR3 bases: TGTGCCAGCAGCCCAGCTGGGGGACAGGAATTGTACTTC. Translating gives CASSPAGGQELYF.